This TCR beta chain was documented in a study of blood T cell repertoires in COVID-19. Study-wide context: Sample material is recorded as cDNA or gDNA derived from T cells, B-cell-depleted T cells, or PBMCs.

The assay was immunoSEQ multiplex PCR, and TCRdb's table has in-frame clones only and misses some. The sample shows roughly 400,000 clones, approximately 93% of them seen only once. Germline V gene lookup returns CDR1 LGHNT and CDR2 FRNRAP. This CDR3 is built from 14 residues. V lost 5 bases and J 1 base, leaving 11 bases between the germline ends. This clonotype originated in a woman in her thirties or forties who had been exposed to COVID-19. The gene calls are TRBV12-5 and TRBJ1-1, with D possibly matching TRBD1 (5 bases). Sequencing was performed on PBMCs or T cells enriched from blood (not recorded which). The DNA of the CDR3 is TGTGCTAGTGGTCTGACAGTCGAGAACACTGAAGCTTTCTTT. It is translated as CASGLTVENTEAFF.